The present T cell receptor beta chain was sequenced within a study of blood T cell repertoires in COVID-19. Authors' processing steps: For nucleated cells, counts were estimated from reference gene primer amplification. Profiled with immunoSEQ multiplex PCR; TCRdb holds only in-frame clones, not every one. Clone size and V and J calls were adopted from that table, with D and trimming inferred from the DNA. The table has around 150,000 clones, about 80% seen once. This CDR3 has 14 amino acids. Germline loops: CDR1 SEHNR, CDR2 FQNEAQ (reference sequence). With 5 bases clipped from V and 8 bases from J, the junction kept 5 bases outside the gene matches.

The clonotype comes from a woman aged 80 or over with acute or convalescent COVID-19. Sequencing was performed on peripheral blood. The J gene is TRBJ1-6, the V gene TRBV7-9; 8 bases are shared with TRBD1. CDR3 nucleotide sequence: TGTGCCAGCAGCCGGACAGGGAGGGATTCACCCCTCCACTTT. Encoded protein: CASSRTGRDSPLHF. Based on the CDR3 plus reference TRBV7-9 and TRBJ1-6, the full variable domain is DTGVSQNPRHKITKRGQNVTFRCDPISEHNRLYWYRQTLGQGPEFLTYFQNEAQLEKSRLLSDRFSAERPKGSFSTLEIQRTEQGDSAMYLCASSRTGRDSPLHFGNGTRLTVT.